The next 25 T cell receptor beta chains were all read from a single sample in a study of blood T cell repertoires in COVID-19. The table came from immunoSEQ multiplex PCR; TCRdb's copy has only in-frame clones and leaves some out. Of some 200,000 clones listed, 84% were seen once; the top ten hold 1.4%. The material sequenced was peripheral blood. Every receptor here comes from a middle-aged woman who had recovered from COVID-19.

The CDR3, as DNA: TGTGCCAGCATTCGGACAGCGACCGACTACGAGCAGTACTTC. Translation: CASIRTATDYEQYF. The J gene is TRBJ2-7, the V gene TRBV6-5; possible D gene TRBD1, 6 bases. This CDR3 is 14 amino acids long. V was clipped by 7 bases and J by 3 bases, with 16 bases between them. CDR1 is MNHEY, CDR2 SVGAGI, per germline.

CDR3 DNA: TGCGCCAGCAGCCAAGTTAGCTCTGGAAACACCATATATTTT. It codes for CASSQVSSGNTIYF. This chain uses TRBV4-3 with TRBJ1-3; unclear D gene. The CDR3 extends over 14 amino acids. Germline values: CDR1 LGHNA, CDR2 YSLEER. The V end lost 1 base, the J end lost 0 bases, and 4 bases lay between the germline ends.

The chain links TRBV7-9 to TRBJ2-1, with 8 bases fitting TRBD2. CDR3 length: 15 amino acids. Germline V gene lookup returns CDR1 SEHNR and CDR2 FQNEAQ (reference sequence). V lost 4 bases to trimming and J lost 6 bases; unmatched junction nucleotides: 8. The CDR3 nucleotides read TGTGCCAGCAGCTCCCCATCCGCGGGGGGCAATGAGCAGTTCTTC. It is translated as CASSSPSAGGNEQFF. Filled out from reference TRBV7-9 and TRBJ2-1, the complete variable domain reads DTGVSQNPRHKITKRGQNVTFRCDPISEHNRLYWYRQTLGQGPEFLTYFQNEAQLEKSRLLSDRFSAERPKGSFSTLEIQRTEQGDSAMYLCASSSPSAGGNEQFFGPGTRLTVL.

This clone was picked up a small number of times. J is TRBJ1-1 and V is TRBV29-1; 9 nucleotides align to TRBD1. Trimming at V came to 3 bases and at J to 11 bases, leaving 13 bases not matched to a gene. Germline-derived CDR1 and CDR2 are SQVTM and ANQGSEA. This CDR3 contains 14 residues. This CDR3 is CSVEIVQGAPEAFF. In DNA, the CDR3 is TGCAGCGTTGAGATCGTACAGGGGGCTCCCGAGGCTTTCTTT.

The rearrangement uses TRBV10-3 and TRBJ2-7; the D gene is possibly TRBD1 (7 bases). Germline V gene sequence: CDR1 ENHRY, CDR2 SYGVKD. The CDR3 covers 14 residues. V was trimmed by 3 bases and J by 2 bases, leaving 11 bases between them. The CDR3 DNA sequence: TGTGCCATCAGTGACAGGGGGGATACCTACGAGCAGTACTTC. Its translation is CAISDRGDTYEQYF.

This rearrangement joins TRBV7-2 to TRBJ1-2, with 7 bases identical to TRBD1. Per germline, CDR1 SGHTA and CDR2 FQGNSA. There are 14 residues in the CDR3. After removal of 5 bases from V and 4 bases from J, the junction contained 7 bases not matched to a gene. CDR3 loop: CASSPNPGGYGYTF. CDR3 in DNA: TGTGCCAGCAGCCCTAATCCAGGGGGCTATGGCTACACCTTC.

The chain carries TRBV19 and TRBJ1-4, with D perhaps matching TRBD1 (5 bases). Germline V gives CDR1 LNHDA, CDR2 SQIVND (reference sequence). This CDR3 has 13 residues. The V end was cut by 4 bases, the J end by 7 bases, with 10 bases between. The CDR3 bases are TGTGCCAGTAGTAGCGGGACGGGTGAAAAACTGTTTTTT. Translation gives CASSSGTGEKLFF.

The chain joins TRBV6-5 to TRBJ1-5, with 7 bases that match TRBD1. V gave up 8 bases and J gave up 0 bases; unmatched junction bases: 4. Per germline, CDR1 MNHEY and CDR2 SVGAGI. CDR3 length: 14 residues. The CDR3 protein is CASGDRNSNQPQHF. The CDR3 nucleotides are TGTGCCAGCGGGGACAGAAATAGCAATCAGCCCCAGCATTTT.

The chain uses TRBV25-1 and TRBJ2-2, with a weak D call TRBD1 (6 bases). Trimming cost V 1 base and J 8 bases, with 17 bases left between them. Germline V gene sequence: CDR1 MGHDK, CDR2 SYGVNS. The CDR3 totals 16 residues. CDR3 protein: CASSEWGRGESGELFF. DNA of the CDR3: TGTGCCAGCAGTGAATGGGGCAGGGGTGAATCAGGGGAGCTGTTTTTT.

The rearrangement links TRBV6-2 or TRBV6-3 to TRBJ2-3; D is undetermined. Germline CDR1 reads MNHEY; CDR2 reads SVGEGT. CDR3 length: 17 amino acids. Deletions cut 0 bases from V and 0 bases from J, with 13 bases between. CDR3 in amino acids: CASSYSTILGSTDTQYF. The CDR3 DNA is TGTGCCAGCAGTTACTCGACAATACTGGGTAGCACAGATACGCAGTATTTT.

This clone came up once. V usage is TRBV7-9 and J usage is TRBJ1-1; D gene unclear. The CDR3 sequence is 13 residues long. Germline CDR1 and CDR2: SEHNR and FQNEAQ (reference sequence). V dropped 3 bases and J dropped 4 bases, with 9 bases sitting between them. CDR3 in amino acids: CASSLGAGTEAFF. The CDR3, as DNA: TGTGCCAGCAGCTTGGGCGCGGGCACTGAAGCTTTCTTT.

The V gene is TRBV6-2 or TRBV6-3, the J gene TRBJ1-5; D is perhaps TRBD1 (6 bases). V lost 2 bases to trimming and J lost 4 bases, with 15 bases between them. Germline V gene lookup returns CDR1 MNHEY and CDR2 SVGEGT. There are 16 residues in the CDR3. CDR3 sequence (DNA): TGTGCCAGCAGTTACGGGGGCGGCGGGTTGAATCAGCCCCAGCATTTT. Protein product: CASSYGGGGLNQPQHF.

This clone was counted only a few times. V usage is TRBV27 and J usage is TRBJ1-5; 11 bases map to TRBD1. Trimming cost V 6 bases and J 6 bases; bases outside gene matches: 7. The CDR3 extends over 15 amino acids. The germline gives CDR1 MNHEY, CDR2 SMNVEV (reference sequence). The CDR3 loop reads CASSHGTGGSQPQHF. The CDR3, as DNA: TGTGCCAGCAGCCACGGGACAGGGGGTTCTCAGCCCCAGCATTTT.

This clone has a handful of counts. The chain recombines TRBV30 with TRBJ1-5; TRBD1 agrees at 11 bases. The J segment lost 5 bases and the V segment lost 7 bases, leaving 7 bases of the junction unmatched. The CDR3 has 14 residues. Per germline, CDR1 GTSNPN and CDR2 SVGIG (reference sequence). The CDR3 sequence is CAFTGTGGDQPQHF. The CDR3 nucleotides read TGTGCCTTTACCGGGACAGGGGGAGATCAGCCCCAGCATTTT.

The rearrangement uses TRBV7-9 and TRBJ2-7, with 8 nucleotides matching TRBD2. Germline V lookup: CDR1 SEHNR, CDR2 FQNEAQ (reference sequence). The CDR3 extends over 18 amino acids. V was pared by 1 base and J by 3 bases, with 14 bases of the junction left unmatched. CDR3 coding DNA: TGTGCCAGCAGCTTAGGCGGGGCGGGGGGCCTTGGAATCTACGAGCAGTACTTC. Encoded protein: CASSLGGAGGLGIYEQYF.

This clone appeared a few times. V gene TRBV2 combines with J gene TRBJ2-7; 7 bases agree with TRBD2. Per the germline V gene, CDR1 is SNHLY and CDR2 is FYNNEI. The junction had 0 bases not matched to a gene; V was cut back by 4 bases and J by 3 bases. The CDR3 totals 12 residues. The DNA of the CDR3 is TGTGCCAGCAGTGGGGAGGGCTACGAGCAGTACTTC. This sequence encodes CASSGEGYEQYF. Full variable domain (missing parts from reference TRBV2 and TRBJ2-7): EPEVTQTPSHQVTQMGQEVILRCVPISNHLYFYWYRQILGQKVEFLVSFYNNEISEKSEIFDDQFSVERPDGSNFTLKIRSTKLEDSAMYFCASSGEGYEQYFGPGTRLTVT.

The chain recombines TRBV10-3 with TRBJ2-7, with D possibly TRBD1 on 5 matching bases. CDR3 length equals 12 residues. Germline V gene sequence: CDR1 ENHRY, CDR2 SYGVKD. V lost 7 bases, J lost 0 bases, and 7 bases lay in between. This chain's CDR3 is CAIKDISYEQYF. The DNA of the CDR3 is TGTGCCATCAAGGACATCTCCTACGAGCAGTACTTC.

V is TRBV18 and J is TRBJ1-4; D possibly corresponds to TRBD1 (6 bases). The CDR3 totals 14 residues. Per the germline V gene, CDR1 is KGHSH and CDR2 is LQKENI. The ends were cut back, 4 bases at V and 8 bases at J, with 14 bases in the middle. The CDR3 nucleotides are TGTGCCAGCTCACGCGCCGGGACAAGGGAAAAACTGTTTTTT. It specifies CASSRAGTREKLFF.

J is TRBJ2-4 and V is TRBV4-3, with D perhaps TRBD2 (5 bases). The CDR3 sequence is 15 residues long. Trimming took 4 bases from V and 0 from J, leaving 10 bases between them. CDR1 LGHNA and CDR2 YSLEER come from the germline V gene. Written as DNA, the CDR3 is TGCGCCAGCAGCCTCGGCGAGGGAGCCAAAAACATTCAGTACTTC. Translating gives CASSLGEGAKNIQYF.

The rearrangement links TRBV11-3 to TRBJ2-5, with 7 nucleotides matching TRBD1. The V segment lost 7 bases and the J segment 1 base; nucleotides outside the gene matches: 3. The germline V gene encodes CDR1 SGHNT and CDR2 YENEEA. The CDR3 is 13 amino acids. CDR3 in amino acids: CASMRTGQETQYF. As DNA, the CDR3 is TGTGCCAGCATGCGGACAGGCCAAGAGACCCAGTACTTC.

This clone was recorded many times. The J gene is TRBJ2-3, the V gene TRBV2, with D perhaps TRBD2 (6 bases). The germline V and J ends were trimmed by 7 bases and 3 bases, with 14 bases remaining between them. Germline CDR1 SNHLY, CDR2 FYNNEI. The CDR3 is made up of 14 amino acids. The CDR3 DNA reads TGTGCCAGCATGGAGATGGAGGGGACAGATACGCAGTATTTT. Its protein product is CASMEMEGTDTQYF.

V is TRBV3-1 (or the pseudogene TRBV3-2) and J is TRBJ2-5; 9 bases match TRBD2. The CDR3 extends over 16 amino acids. J lost 3 bases, V lost 1 base, and 6 bases had no gene match. Per germline, CDR1 LGHDT and CDR2 YNNKEL (reference sequence). For the CDR3, the DNA is TGTGCCAGCAGCCAAGGGCTAGCGGGGATGGAAGAGACCCAGTACTTC. It translates to CASSQGLAGMEETQYF.

This sequence joins TRBV10-1 and TRBJ2-4; TRBD1 matches at 12 bases. Germline CDR1 is WNHNN and CDR2 is SYGVQD (reference sequence). This CDR3 region has 22 residues. The trim removed 2 bases at V and 3 bases at J, leaving 20 bases unmatched. In nucleotides, the CDR3 is TGCGCCAGCAGTGAGCCGACCCCGGGACAGGGGGCTGGAGGACATCTCAAAAACATTCAGTACTTC. Translated: CASSEPTPGQGAGGHLKNIQYF.

The rearrangement links TRBV3-1 (or the pseudogene TRBV3-2) to TRBJ1-4, with 7 positions matching TRBD1. Trimming took 7 bases from V and 7 from J; bases not matched to a gene: 12. Germline V gives CDR1 LGHDT, CDR2 YNNKEL (reference sequence). The CDR3 runs to 15 residues. The CDR3 DNA reads TGTGCCAGCATCAAAAAAGGACAGGTAATTGAAAAACTGTTTTTT. It is translated as CASIKKGQVIEKLFF.

The rearrangement joins TRBV18 to TRBJ1-2, with 7 bases matching TRBD1. The CDR3 totals 16 residues. Losses at the gene ends were 2 bases for V and 4 bases for J; bases not matched to a gene: 10. CDR1 KGHSH and CDR2 LQKENI come from the germline V gene. In nucleotides, the CDR3 is TGTGCCAGCTCACCAAGAACAGAGGGGGCGGGCTATGGCTACACCTTC. Protein product: CASSPRTEGAGYGYTF.